Ten or more counts support the clone carrying this T cell receptor (beta chain). Its specificity is not known. Template material for amplifying TCR beta CDR3 regions consisted of RNA transcripts. An initial round of RT-PCR targeting the TCR CDR3 relied on the HTBI primer set. Via MiXCR, TCRdb re-called the multiplex PCR reads, giving one row per CDR3 protein. The table shows approximately 690,000 distinct CDR3 sequences, with around 13% occurring only once. The sample is drawn from a study of T cells in Graves' hyperthyroidism and ophthalmopathy. Study-wide findings and caveats: The model made its ophthalmopathy prediction, and onset followed a median roughly six months later. The blood repertoire included most of the expanded thyroid clonotypes above 0.001.

Patients with uncontrolled infections, other autoimmune diseases, pregnancy or lactation were excluded. The study based diagnoses on clinical symptoms, serum thyroxine and TRAb, thyroid ultrasound and orbital computed tomography. Sequencing was done on a sample of blood. This TCR came from a woman aged 50 to 60 with Graves' ophthalmopathy.

The DNA for the CDR3 is TGTGCCAGCAGTGCGGTGGGGAGCTCCTACAATGAGCAGTTCTTC. Amino acid sequence: CASSAVGSSYNEQFF. The gene calls are TRBV11-2 and TRBJ2-1; weak D call: TRBD2 (5 bases). The CDR3 runs to 15 residues. Germline lookup yields CDR1 SGHAT and CDR2 FQNNGV. Between the trimmed V and J ends, which lost 6 bases and 0 bases, there was a span of 12 bases.